Each of the 20 T cell receptor beta chains below was sequenced from the same sample in a study of blood T cell repertoires in COVID-19. Profiling relied on immunoSEQ multiplex PCR, and the TCRdb table lists in-frame clones only, not all of them. The sample consists of over 150,000 clones, 60% to 80% of them appearing once. Source material: peripheral blood. Source of these receptors: a man in his 70s with acute or convalescent COVID-19.

This clone appeared a few times. The rearrangement links TRBV11-2 to TRBJ2-7, with a tentative D call TRBD1 (5 bases). Germline CDR1 reads SGHAT; CDR2 reads FQNNGV. The CDR3 sequence is 15 residues long. V shed 1 base and J shed 4 bases, with 14 bases lying between them. This chain's CDR3 is CASSLVAGLSYEQYF. The CDR3, as DNA: TGTGCCAGCAGCTTAGTGGCAGGGCTCTCTTACGAGCAGTACTTC.

The V gene is TRBV6-6, the J gene TRBJ2-3, with a tentative D call TRBD1 (6 bases). Trimming shortened V by 6 bases and J by 2 bases, and 15 bases separated the two germline ends. Germline V gives CDR1 MNHNY, CDR2 SVGAGI (reference sequence). This CDR3 is built from 15 residues. The CDR3 coding sequence is TGTGCCAGCAGGGAGACGACAGGCCCCACAGATACGCAGTATTTT. Translation gives CASRETTGPTDTQYF.

The chain uses TRBV5-1 and TRBJ1-1; TRBD1 agrees at 7 bases. This CDR3 has 14 residues. CDR1 and CDR2 from the germline V gene are SGHRS and YFSETQ. With 4 bases clipped from V and 2 bases from J, the junction kept 5 bases outside the gene matches. Here the CDR3 reads CASSQQGRNTEAFF. As DNA, the CDR3 is TGCGCCAGCAGCCAACAGGGGCGTAACACTGAAGCTTTCTTT.

This chain links TRBV7-9 with TRBJ1-2; TRBD1 matches 9 bases. The length of the CDR3 is 15 residues. V lost 3 bases and J lost 4; bases outside the gene matches: 6. The germline V gene has CDR1 SEHNR and CDR2 FQNEAQ (reference sequence). CDR3 loop: CASSFGTGPTYGYTF. The CDR3 DNA sequence: TGTGCCAGCAGCTTCGGGACAGGGCCCACCTATGGCTACACCTTC. The full variable domain, rest sourced from reference TRBV7-9 and TRBJ1-2, is DTGVSQNPRHKITKRGQNVTFRCDPISEHNRLYWYRQTLGQGPEFLTYFQNEAQLEKSRLLSDRFSAERPKGSFSTLEIQRTEQGDSAMYLCASSFGTGPTYGYTFGSGTRLTVV.

This clone was recorded a few times. J is TRBJ1-6 and V is TRBV7-6, with D tentatively TRBD1 (6 bases). Germline assignment: CDR1 SGHVS and CDR2 FNYEAQ. The V and J ends lost 5 bases and 7 bases respectively, with 15 bases between them. CDR3 length: 15 amino acids. The CDR3 protein is CASSPGHGGNSPLHF. The CDR3 DNA reads TGTGCCAGCAGCCCCGGTCATGGGGGCAATTCACCCCTCCACTTT.

V usage is TRBV28 and J usage is TRBJ2-5; D uncertain. With 6 bases removed from V and 4 bases from J, the gap between germline ends came to 6 bases. Germline values: CDR1 MDHEN, CDR2 SYDVKM. The length of the CDR3 is 11 residues. The CDR3 sequence is CASRATETQYF. The CDR3 DNA is TGTGCCAGCAGAGCAACAGAGACCCAGTACTTC.

This chain joins TRBV28 and TRBJ1-4; the D is unclear. Germline assignment: CDR1 MDHEN and CDR2 SYDVKM. The V gene lost 1 base and the J gene lost 7 bases, with 10 bases spanning the gap. This CDR3 comprises 14 residues. CDR3 coding DNA: TGTGCCAGCAGTTTATCTTCTAGGCGTGAAAAACTGTTTTTT. Translating gives CASSLSSRREKLFF. Full variable domain (outside the CDR3, taken from reference TRBV28 and TRBJ1-4): DVKVTQSSRYLVKRTGEKVFLECVQDMDHENMFWYRQDPGLGLRLIYFSYDVKMKEKGDIPEGYSVSREKKERFSLILESASTNQTSMYLCASSLSSRREKLFFGSGTQLSVL.

This chain joins TRBV5-1 and TRBJ2-1, with 8 bases fitting TRBD1. From germline, CDR1 is SGHRS and CDR2 YFSETQ. The CDR3 has 14 amino acids. V lost 3 bases, J lost 9 bases, and 8 bases stayed unmatched. The CDR3 loop is CASSSLTGVGEQFF. The CDR3 nucleotides are TGCGCCAGCAGCTCCTTGACAGGGGTCGGTGAGCAGTTCTTC. Together with reference TRBV5-1 and TRBJ2-1, the CDR3 gives the full variable domain: KAGVTQTPRYLIKTRGQQVTLSCSPISGHRSVSWYQQTPGQGLQFLFEYFSETQRNKGNFPGRFSGRQFSNSRSEMNVSTLELGDSALYLCASSSLTGVGEQFFGPGTRLTVL.

The genes are TRBV18 and TRBJ2-1, with 11 bases aligning to TRBD1. The CDR3 spans 15 residues. Trimming at V came to 3 bases and at J to 4 bases, leaving 2 bases not matched to a gene. CDR1 is KGHSH and CDR2 is LQKENI in the germline V gene. The CDR3 region is CASSPGQGGYNEQFF. The CDR3 region has the DNA TGTGCCAGCTCACCGGGACAGGGGGGTTACAATGAGCAGTTCTTC.

This clone was counted at least ten times. V gene TRBV10-1 combines with J gene TRBJ1-2; 8 nucleotides align to TRBD1. The length of the CDR3 is 15 residues. Germline-derived CDR1 and CDR2 are WNHNN and SYGVQD (reference sequence). After removal of 3 bases from V and 2 bases from J, the junction contained 5 bases not matched to a gene. This CDR3 reads CASSDGQGPNYGYTF. The CDR3 DNA is TGCGCCAGCAGTGACGGACAGGGCCCCAACTATGGCTACACCTTC.

V is TRBV5-6 and J is TRBJ2-7; no definite D call. CDR3 size: 14 residues. The V end was cut by 0 bases, the J end by 5 bases, with 12 bases between. CDR1 and CDR2 (germline): SGHDT, YYEEEE. The CDR3 here is CASSLGALLHEQYF. The CDR3 nucleotides read TGTGCCAGCAGCTTGGGGGCTCTCCTACACGAGCAGTACTTC.

The rearrangement uses TRBV5-1 and TRBJ2-1; 10 positions agree with TRBD2. The germline gives CDR1 SGHRS, CDR2 YFSETQ. V dropped 4 bases and J dropped 7; count of bases not matched to a gene: 8. CDR3 length: 15 amino acids. CDR3 sequence (DNA): TGCGCCAGCAGCGTATCTAGCGGGAGTTTAAATGAGCAGTTCTTC. Translating gives CASSVSSGSLNEQFF.

The V and J genes are TRBV11-3 and TRBJ2-1; TRBD2 aligns across 10 bases. J lost 2 bases, V lost 5 bases, and 3 bases had no gene match. Germline lookup yields CDR1 SGHNT and CDR2 YENEEA. CDR3 length: 15 residues. CDR3 sequence: CASSLGTSAYNEQFF. The CDR3 region has the DNA TGTGCCAGCAGCCTTGGGACTAGCGCCTACAATGAGCAGTTCTTC.

The DNA for the CDR3 is TGTGCCAGCAGTACGACCTGGAGCGAAAAACTGTTTTTT. As protein: CASSTTWSEKLFF. The V and J genes are TRBV2 and TRBJ1-4; no clear D. This CDR3 region has 13 residues. CDR1 is SNHLY, CDR2 FYNNEI, per germline. V gave up 5 bases and J gave up 8 bases, with 12 bases separating them. Drawing the rest from reference TRBV2 and TRBJ1-4, the complete variable domain is EPEVTQTPSHQVTQMGQEVILRCVPISNHLYFYWYRQILGQKVEFLVSFYNNEISEKSEIFDDQFSVERPDGSNFTLKIRSTKLEDSAMYFCASSTTWSEKLFFGSGTQLSVL.

The V gene is TRBV5-1, the J gene TRBJ2-1; D is possibly TRBD2 (6 bases). The CDR3 spans 17 residues. In germline, CDR1 is SGHRS, CDR2 YFSETQ. V was shortened by 4 bases and J by 1 base, with 18 bases between the two germline ends. The CDR3 sequence is CASSLSVSGVSYNEQFF. CDR3 nucleotide sequence: TGCGCCAGCAGCCTAAGCGTTTCGGGGGTATCCTACAATGAGCAGTTCTTC.

The chain carries TRBV9 and TRBJ1-1; D may be TRBD1 (6 bases). With 3 bases removed from V and 10 bases from J, the gap between germline ends came to 25 bases. CDR1 and CDR2 (germline): SGDLS, YYNGEE. This CDR3 contains 16 residues. The CDR3 here is CASSGGPAGVGDGAFF. CDR3 DNA sequence: TGTGCCAGCAGCGGAGGTCCGGCAGGGGTGGGGGACGGAGCTTTCTTT.

This clone showed up just a few times. This chain connects TRBV11-2 to TRBJ2-7; 7 bases fit TRBD2. The germline gives CDR1 SGHAT, CDR2 FQNNGV. This CDR3 spans 15 amino acids. The V segment lost 7 bases and the J segment 2 bases; nucleotides outside the gene matches: 11. CDR3 protein: CASTGGRGRAYEQYF. For the CDR3, the DNA is TGTGCCAGCACCGGTGGGCGAGGGAGGGCCTACGAGCAGTACTTC.

In its sample, this clone was seen a few times. This sequence joins TRBV24-1 and TRBJ1-2; D is possibly TRBD1 (5 bases). The V end lost 4 bases, the J end lost 4 bases, and 12 bases lay between the germline ends. The CDR3 is made up of 14 amino acids. CDR1 and CDR2 (germline): KGHDR, SFDVKD. CDR3 loop: CATSDPTVSYGYTF. The CDR3 DNA reads TGTGCCACCAGTGACCCGACAGTTAGCTATGGCTACACCTTC.

This chain joins TRBV6-5 and TRBJ2-7, with 8 bases fitting TRBD2. Germline CDR1 MNHEY, CDR2 SVGAGI. The CDR3 runs 15 residues. Losses at the gene ends were 6 bases for V and 2 bases for J; bases not matched to a gene: 9. The CDR3 nucleotides read TGTGCCAGCAGAAACCTAGCGGGCTTCCCCTACGAGCAGTACTTC. It codes for CASRNLAGFPYEQYF.

Regarding this clone: Sequence at one end of the junction differs from germline and may be a read error. The gene calls are TRBV18 and TRBJ1-1, with a tentative D call TRBD1 (5 bases). This CDR3 comprises 12 residues. Looked up from germline, CDR1 is KGHSH and CDR2 is LQKENI. The CDR3 spells CAGSPSGGVAFF. CDR3 DNA sequence: TGTGCCGGCTCACCATCAGGAGGGGTCGCTTTCTTT. The whole variable domain, filled in from reference TRBV18 and TRBJ1-1, reads NAGVMQNPRHLVRRRGQEARLRCSPMKGHSHVYWYRQLPEEGLKFMVYLQKENIIDESGMPKERFSAEFPKEGPSILRIQQVVRGDSAAYFCAGSPSGGVAFFGQGTRLTVV.